The T cell receptor (beta chain) under discussion was sequenced for a study of blood T cell repertoires in COVID-19. Across the study: The United States, Italy and Spain were the sources of the acute and convalescent COVID-19 samples. In each case, the material was cDNA or gDNA derived from T cells, B-cell-depleted T cells, or PBMCs.

The CDR3 is 10 residues long. CDR1 and CDR2 (germline): MNHEY, SVGAGI. Trimming pared 4 bases from V and 8 bases from J, leaving 4 bases between. In the original processing: Amplification from reference gene primers served as the basis for estimated nucleated cell counts. Sequenced by immunoSEQ multiplex PCR; TCRdb stores in-frame clones only, minus some. V and J calls and clone size are those listed in that table; D and trimming were worked out from the DNA. The table includes 150,000 to 200,000 clones, 88% detected once. This clonotype was obtained from a man between 65 and 85 years old with active or convalescent COVID-19. Input material: peripheral blood. V is TRBV6-5 and J is TRBJ2-3; D unresolved. The CDR3 DNA reads as TGTGCCAGCAGTTCGGTTACGCAGTATTTT. This sequence encodes CASSSVTQYF.